This is a list of T cell receptor beta chains from one sample in a study of T-cell memory formation after mild COVID-19. TCRdb re-called the 5' RACE reads through MiXCR, storing one row per CDR3 protein. Of 400,000 or so distinct CDR3 sequences listed, around 20% are singletons. Sequenced material: PBMCs or a T cell subset sorted from them (not recorded which). The source of these receptors is an adult woman who had mild COVID-19 (a few samples of this study predate the infection). Cell type and time point are not known. Both conserved end residues are part of each CDR3. The order of the fields is J gene, D gene, V gene, clone size, CDR3 protein, CDR3 DNA. The D gene is left open where the match is weak. Size values are once, few and many counts, or a class for expanded clones, and some rows have none.

TRBJ1-4	-	TRBV29-1	-	CSVFLEKLFF	TGCAGCGTTTTTTTGGAAAAACTGTTTTTT
TRBJ2-3	-	TRBV30	-	CAWSGTSWDTQYF	TGTGCCTGGAGTGGTACGTCTTGGGATACGCAGTATTTT
TRBJ2-1	TRBD2	TRBV4-3	few	CASSQVFSQPGLAHNEQFF	TGCGCCAGCAGCCAAGTTTTTTCACAACCGGGACTAGCCCACAATGAGCAGTTCTTC
TRBJ2-5	TRBD2	TRBV25-1	-	CASRGTSGGRETQYF	TGTGCCAGCAGGGGGACTAGCGGGGGCCGAGAGACCCAGTACTTC
TRBJ2-5	TRBD2	TRBV5-1	many	CASSGAGAVEETQYF	TGCGCCAGCAGCGGAGCGGGGGCGGTGGAAGAGACCCAGTACTTC
TRBJ2-1	-	TRBV19	-	CASSISPSLYSYSYNEQFF	TGTGCCAGTAGTATATCCCCATCTTTGTACTCCTACTCCTACAATGAGCAGTTCTTC
TRBJ1-2	-	TRBV4-1	-	CASSQDPAGLFGGYTF	TGCGCCAGCAGCCAAGATCCAGCAGGGCTCTTCGGTGGCTACACCTTC
TRBJ2-1	TRBD1	TRBV29-1	-	CSVMRAGQGSYNEQFF	TGCAGCGTCATGAGGGCGGGACAGGGGTCTTACAATGAGCAGTTCTTC
TRBJ2-7	TRBD2	TRBV10-3	-	CATPQASGDEQYF	TGTGCCACCCCCCAAGCTAGCGGTGACGAGCAGTACTTC
TRBJ1-1	-	TRBV7-3	few	CASSLRPSGLGTEAFF	TGTGCCAGCAGCTTACGGCCCTCGGGGCTGGGGACTGAAGCTTTCTTT
TRBJ1-6	TRBD1	TRBV3-1	few	CASSQVTGVGSSPLHF	TGTGCCAGCAGCCAAGTGACAGGGGTAGGAAGTTCACCCCTCCACTTT
TRBJ2-4	TRBD1	TRBV5-1	many	CASSFGTELLAKNIQYF	TGCGCCAGCAGCTTCGGGACAGAACTTTTAGCCAAAAACATTCAGTACTTC
TRBJ2-3	TRBD1	TRBV19	-	CASRGRDRLTDTQYF	TGTGCCAGTAGAGGCCGGGACAGGTTAACAGATACGCAGTATTTT
TRBJ2-2	-	TRBV7-9	-	CASSLVIIGDTGELFF	TGTGCCAGCAGCTTAGTCATCATTGGGGACACCGGGGAGCTGTTTTTT
TRBJ2-3	TRBD2	TRBV5-1	few	CASSFAGGLEADTQYF	TGCGCCAGCAGCTTTGCTGGCGGACTAGAAGCAGATACGCAGTATTTT
TRBJ2-7	-	TRBV7-2	few	CASSLFAGTSYEQYF	TGTGCCAGCAGCTTATTTGCGGGAACAAGCTACGAGCAGTACTTC
TRBJ2-7	-	TRBV30	-	CAWSPDSYKSYEQYF	TGTGCCTGGAGTCCTGACAGCTATAAATCCTACGAGCAGTACTTC
TRBJ2-7	-	TRBV28	-	CASRPPEGFEQYF	TGTGCCAGCAGACCCCCTGAGGGTTTCGAGCAGTACTTC
TRBJ2-5	-	TRBV20-1	-	CSARVPTETQYF	TGCAGTGCTAGAGTGCCAACTGAGACCCAGTACTTC
TRBJ2-7	TRBD1	TRBV7-9	few	CASSLAGTGLNEQYF	TGTGCCAGCAGCTTAGCAGGGACAGGGTTAAACGAGCAGTACTTC
TRBJ2-5	TRBD2	TRBV20-1	-	CSARGTSGDQETQYF	TGCAGTGCTAGAGGGACTAGCGGGGACCAAGAGACCCAGTACTTC
TRBJ1-3	-	TRBV9	few	CASSPDRGFGGNTIYF	TGTGCCAGCAGCCCCGACAGAGGATTTGGTGGAAACACCATATATTTT
TRBJ2-5	TRBD1	TRBV7-8	few	CASSLSLSRQGLETQYF	TGTGCCAGCAGCTTAAGTTTATCCCGACAGGGCCTAGAGACCCAGTACTTC
TRBJ2-4	-	TRBV24-1	-	CATSVLNIQYF	TGTGCCACCAGTGTCCTAAACATTCAGTACTTC
TRBJ1-4	TRBD1	TRBV4-2	-	CASSLGTATEKLFF	TGTGCCAGCAGCCTCGGGACAGCGACCGAAAAACTGTTTTTT
TRBJ2-2	TRBD2	TRBV7-9	few	CASSFNRYPGTSGKGTGELFF	TGTGCCAGCAGCTTTAATAGGTATCCCGGGACTAGCGGGAAAGGCACCGGGGAGCTGTTTTTT
TRBJ1-2	-	TRBV7-2	few	CASSSQNRAGYTF	TGTGCCAGCAGCTCTCAAAACAGGGCGGGCTACACCTTC
TRBJ2-2	-	TRBV6-5	-	CASSFMGTGELFF	TGTGCCAGCAGTTTTATGGGGACCGGGGAGCTGTTTTTT
TRBJ2-1	TRBD2	TRBV6-5	-	CASSSTSGGSYEQFF	TGTGCCAGCAGCTCGACTAGCGGGGGGAGCTATGAGCAGTTCTTC
TRBJ2-5	-	TRBV5-4	-	CASRRDQETQYF	TGTGCCAGCAGACGGGATCAAGAGACCCAGTACTTC
TRBJ2-5	TRBD1	TRBV14	few	CASSLSRTGRIKETQYF	TGTGCCAGCAGCCTTTCCCGGACAGGGAGGATAAAGGAGACCCAGTACTTC
TRBJ2-6	-	TRBV29-1	-	CSVEGIPSGANVLTF	TGCAGCGTTGAGGGGATCCCCTCTGGGGCCAACGTCCTGACTTTC
TRBJ1-2	-	TRBV7-9	few	CASMWDGRGGYTF	TGTGCCAGCATGTGGGACGGACGAGGTGGCTACACCTTC
TRBJ2-1	TRBD2	TRBV7-7	few	CASSPPPGLAGPLGDEQFF	TGTGCTAGCAGCCCCCCACCGGGACTAGCGGGACCCCTGGGCGATGAGCAGTTCTTC
TRBJ2-7	-	TRBV10-3	-	CAITVTGSSYEQYF	TGTGCCATCACCGTGACAGGCAGTTCCTACGAGCAGTACTTC
TRBJ1-3	-	TRBV21-1	many	CASSKSGTANSGNTIYF	TGTGCCAGCAGCAAGAGTGGGACGGCAAACTCTGGAAACACCATATATTTT
TRBJ2-2	-	TRBV12-3/TRBV12-4	few	CASSSRESTGELFF	TGTGCCAGCAGTTCTCGGGAATCTACCGGGGAGCTGTTTTTT
TRBJ2-1	-	TRBV28	-	CASSFGGFEQFF	TGTGCCAGCAGTTTTGGCGGGTTTGAGCAGTTCTTC
TRBJ1-1	-	TRBV7-2	few	CASSRIRTFTEAFF	TGTGCCAGCAGCCGAATCCGGACCTTTACTGAAGCTTTCTTT
TRBJ2-1	-	TRBV4-1	-	CASSQASEQFF	TGCGCCAGCAGCCAAGCTAGTGAGCAGTTCTTC
TRBJ1-1	TRBD1	TRBV6-1	few	CASRTGESTEAFF	TGTGCCAGCAGGACAGGGGAGAGCACTGAAGCTTTCTTT
TRBJ2-1	-	TRBV5-1	few	CASSLGRGASILRQGYNEQFF	TGCGCCAGCAGCTTGGGGCGGGGGGCCTCCATACTTCGACAGGGATACAATGAGCAGTTCTTC
TRBJ1-1	-	TRBV4-1	few	CASSQGWWENGEAFF	TGCGCCAGCAGCCAAGGGTGGTGGGAGAATGGTGAAGCTTTCTTT
TRBJ2-7	TRBD2	TRBV4-1	once	CASSQGRSSGGYEQYF	TGCGCCAGCAGCCAAGGGAGGTCTAGCGGGGGGTACGAGCAGTACTTC
TRBJ2-3	TRBD2	TRBV4-1	-	CASSPMWTSGGTRDTQYF	TGCGCCAGCAGCCCTATGTGGACTAGCGGGGGGACGCGGGATACGCAGTATTTT
TRBJ2-5	TRBD1	TRBV4-3	-	CASSQDLPGQGRETQYF	TGCGCCAGCAGCCAAGATCTACCGGGACAGGGACGAGAGACCCAGTACTTC
TRBJ2-1	TRBD2	TRBV10-3	-	CAITAGGNEQFF	TGTGCCATCACAGCGGGAGGGAATGAGCAGTTCTTC
TRBJ2-1	TRBD2	TRBV15	-	CATSRGLGEGNEQFF	TGTGCCACCAGCAGGGGACTAGGGGAGGGCAATGAGCAGTTCTTC
TRBJ2-7	-	TRBV5-1	-	CASSLSDPSYEQYF	TGCGCCAGCAGCTTGAGTGATCCCTCCTACGAGCAGTACTTC
TRBJ1-3	-	TRBV2	-	CASRDGGAGNTIYF	TGTGCCAGCAGAGATGGGGGAGCGGGAAACACCATATATTTT
TRBJ1-2	TRBD1	TRBV7-9	-	CASSRRQGNYGYTF	TGTGCCAGCAGCCGGCGACAGGGGAACTATGGCTACACCTTC
TRBJ2-7	-	TRBV7-8	-	CASSWGWGKGSYEQYF	TGTGCCAGCAGCTGGGGGTGGGGGAAAGGTTCCTACGAGCAGTACTTC
TRBJ1-4	TRBD1	TRBV3-1	-	CASSPGGPRRSTNEKLFF	TGTGCCAGCAGCCCAGGGGGGCCCCGACGGTCAACTAATGAAAAACTGTTTTTT
TRBJ2-3	-	TRBV6-2/TRBV6-3	-	CASSYFRGSTDTQYF	TGTGCCAGCAGTTACTTCAGGGGTAGCACAGATACGCAGTATTTT
TRBJ2-5	-	TRBV4-2	-	CASSQGADQETQYF	TGTGCCAGCAGCCAAGGGGCGGACCAAGAGACCCAGTACTTC
TRBJ1-4	-	TRBV12-3/TRBV12-4	-	CATRGQPNEKLFF	TGTGCCACCCGAGGGCAGCCGAATGAAAAACTGTTTTTT
TRBJ2-1	TRBD2	TRBV7-6	few	CASSGTGTSGYNEQFF	TGTGCCAGCAGCGGAACCGGGACTAGCGGCTACAATGAGCAGTTCTTC
TRBJ2-7	TRBD2	TRBV6-5	-	CASSYGAEDGTRVF	TGTGCCAGCAGTTACGGCGCTGAAGACGGGACTAGGGTTTTC
TRBJ2-1	-	TRBV9	-	CASSVGAGNEQFF	TGTGCCAGCAGCGTAGGGGCGGGCAATGAGCAGTTCTTC